The 26 T cell receptor beta chains in this list originate from one sample, sequenced in a study of shared clonotypes between healthy human individuals. Positive CCR7 selection of CD45RO-negative cells yielded the naive CD8 cells, and terminally differentiated effector memory CD45RA+ cells were excluded. Assay: immunoSEQ multiplex PCR; the TCRdb copy retains only in-frame clones and omits some. Of about 680,000 clones listed, 90% to 95% are singletons. The sample taken for sequencing was naive CD8+ T cells sorted from blood. These receptor sequences come from a man aged 25-45 years in good health.

This clone has only one observation. The chain carries TRBV6-5 and TRBJ1-3; no definite D call. Germline V CDR1 and CDR2: MNHEY, SVGAGI. This CDR3 region has 13 residues. V lost 7 bases, J lost 3 bases, and 10 bases lay in between. DNA for the CDR3: TGTGCCAGCACAGACGTTTTTGGAAACACCATATATTTT. Its protein product is CASTDVFGNTIYF.

V is TRBV27 and J is TRBJ1-2; possibly TRBD1 for D (5 bases). This CDR3 is built from 13 residues. Germline CDR1 is MNHEY and CDR2 is SMNVEV (reference sequence). Trimming stripped 1 base from V and 8 bases from J, with 11 bases between. DNA for the CDR3: TGTGCCAGCAGTTTATTGGGGGTGGAAGGCTACACCTTC. Protein: CASSLLGVEGYTF.

The CDR3 reads CASSSRTESTDTQYF. CDR3 DNA sequence: TGTGCCAGCAGTAGCCGGACAGAGAGCACAGATACGCAGTATTTT. The rearrangement links TRBV9 to TRBJ2-3; D perhaps matches TRBD1 (6 bases). Germline V gene sequence: CDR1 SGDLS, CDR2 YYNGEE. This CDR3 spans 15 amino acids. V lost 5 bases and J lost 0, with 13 bases in between.

This rearrangement joins TRBV27 to TRBJ2-6; no clear D gene. This CDR3 has 15 amino acids. V lost 4 bases, J lost 2 bases, and 9 bases lay in between. Germline values: CDR1 MNHEY, CDR2 SMNVEV (reference sequence). CDR3 loop: CASSSPSAGANVLTF. CDR3 in DNA: TGTGCCAGCAGTTCTCCCTCTGCTGGGGCCAACGTCCTGACTTTC.

The chain carries TRBV15 and TRBJ2-5; TRBD2 aligns across 7 bases. This CDR3 has 14 residues. Germline V lookup: CDR1 LNHNV, CDR2 YYDKDF (reference sequence). Unmatched junction bases numbered 4, after V lost 5 bases and J lost 1 base. The CDR3 bases are TGTGCCACCAGCTGGGGACTATTCCAAGAGACCCAGTACTTC. Translated: CATSWGLFQETQYF.

CDR3: CAISTGVSYEQYF. DNA for the CDR3: TGTGCCATCAGCACGGGTGTCTCCTACGAGCAGTACTTC. This sequence joins TRBV10-3 and TRBJ2-7; D is unresolved. In germline, CDR1 is ENHRY, CDR2 SYGVKD. V was cut by 6 bases and J by 0 bases, with 9 bases left in between. The CDR3 is 13 residues long.

The CDR3 here is CASSLGTRNTEAFF. Written as DNA, the CDR3 is TGTGCCAGCAGTCTGGGGACCAGGAACACTGAAGCTTTCTTT. This chain links TRBV27 with TRBJ1-1; TRBD1 is a possible D gene (5 bases). CDR3 size: 14 residues. Germline assignment: CDR1 MNHEY and CDR2 SMNVEV (reference sequence). V gave up 5 bases and J gave up 1 base, with 11 bases separating them.

V gene TRBV7-8 combines with J gene TRBJ2-1; 7 positions match TRBD2. Germline V gene sequence: CDR1 SGHVS, CDR2 FQNEAQ. The CDR3 sequence is 19 residues long. V shed 1 base and J 4 bases; nucleotides not matched to a gene: 16. The CDR3 sequence: CASSLGLAEGGPIYNEQFF. In DNA, the CDR3 is TGTGCCAGCAGCTTAGGGCTAGCGGAGGGTGGGCCCATATACAATGAGCAGTTCTTC.

The chain links TRBV23-1 to TRBJ2-7; D might be TRBD1 (5 bases). TRBV23-1 belongs to the ORF category, with a function that is uncertain. Trimming cost V 8 bases and J 2 bases, with 13 bases left between them. This CDR3 region has 13 residues. The CDR3 DNA is TGCGCCAGCGCCTCGACAGTGACCTACGAGCAGTACTTC. This gives the protein CASASTVTYEQYF.

As DNA, the CDR3 is TGTGCCAGTAGTCCCAAGGGGGAAGTGAGGGAGCAGTACTTC. Its translation: CASSPKGEVREQYF. This chain joins TRBV19 and TRBJ2-7; D possibly corresponds to TRBD1 (6 bases). Trimming stripped 5 bases from V and 7 bases from J, with 18 bases between. The CDR3 runs 14 residues. Germline V lookup: CDR1 LNHDA, CDR2 SQIVND (reference sequence). Full variable domain (outside the CDR3, taken from reference TRBV19 and TRBJ2-7): DGGITQSPKYLFRKEGQNVTLSCEQNLNHDAMYWYRQDPGQGLRLIYYSQIVNDFQKGDIAEGYSVSREKKESFPLTVTSAQKNPTAFYLCASSPKGEVREQYFGPGTRLTVT.

V is TRBV15 and J is TRBJ1-5; D gene uncertain. This CDR3 is 20 amino acids long. V was pared by 4 bases and J by 9 bases, with 34 bases between. CDR1 and CDR2 (germline): LNHNV, YYDKDF (reference sequence). The CDR3 is CATSNLEGPSLSRFYMPQHF. The CDR3 DNA reads as TGTGCCACCAGCAATCTCGAGGGCCCCAGCCTTTCCCGATTTTATATGCCCCAGCATTTT.

The rearrangement uses TRBV19 and TRBJ2-7; 8 bases agree with TRBD2. Trimming at V came to 2 bases and at J to 3 bases, leaving 3 bases not matched to a gene. CDR3 length equals 14 residues. Germline values: CDR1 LNHDA, CDR2 SQIVND (reference sequence). CDR3 residues: CASSISGSLYEQYF. CDR3 nucleotide sequence: TGTGCCAGTAGTATAAGCGGGAGTCTCTACGAGCAGTACTTC.

This sequence joins TRBV7-3 and TRBJ2-5; TRBD2 matches 13 bases. Trimming took 4 bases from V and 3 from J; bases not matched to a gene: 8. CDR1 is SGHTA, CDR2 FQGTGA, per germline. The CDR3 is 17 residues long. CDR3 in amino acids: CASSSPPGLAGEETQYF. For the CDR3, the DNA is TGTGCCAGCAGCTCTCCCCCCGGACTAGCGGGAGAAGAGACCCAGTACTTC.

The chain has TRBV18 and TRBJ1-5; no clear D. Germline CDR1 and CDR2: KGHSH and LQKENI. The ends were cut back, 1 base at V and 5 bases at J, with 9 bases in the middle. The CDR3 extends over 14 amino acids. CDR3 sequence reads: CASSPRSIDQPQHF. CDR3 sequence (DNA): TGTGCCAGCTCACCACGGTCTATTGATCAGCCCCAGCATTTT. Supplemented by reference TRBV18 and TRBJ1-5, the full variable domain reads NAGVMQNPRHLVRRRGQEARLRCSPMKGHSHVYWYRQLPEEGLKFMVYLQKENIIDESGMPKERFSAEFPKEGPSILRIQQVVRGDSAAYFCASSPRSIDQPQHFGDGTRLSIL.

The rearrangement links TRBV5-6 to TRBJ2-1, with a tentative D call TRBD2 (5 bases). This CDR3 is 16 amino acids long. Germline CDR1 and CDR2: SGHDT and YYEEEE. V was cut by 0 bases and J by 2 bases, with 12 bases left in between. The CDR3 reads CASSLVPRATYNEQFF. The CDR3 coding sequence is TGTGCCAGCAGCTTGGTCCCGAGGGCAACCTACAATGAGCAGTTCTTC.

This chain uses TRBV12-5 with TRBJ2-3; 7 bases line up with TRBD2. V lost 5 bases to trimming and J lost 3 bases; unmatched junction nucleotides: 5. From germline, CDR1 is LGHNT and CDR2 FRNRAP. The length of the CDR3 is 14 residues. Here the CDR3 DNA reads TGTGCTAGTGGTACAAGCGGGACGACAGATACGCAGTATTTT. It is translated as CASGTSGTTDTQYF.

V usage is TRBV29-1 and J usage is TRBJ1-2, with D perhaps TRBD1 (6 bases). V was clipped by 4 bases and J by 6 bases, with 15 bases between them. CDR3 length equals 13 residues. Looked up from germline, CDR1 is SQVTM and CDR2 is ANQGSEA. The CDR3 DNA is TGCAGCGTTGTAGACAGGTTGCTTCATGGCTACACCTTC. Translation: CSVVDRLLHGYTF.

The rearrangement uses TRBV25-1 and TRBJ2-5, with TRBD2 identical over 8 bases. Germline V lookup: CDR1 MGHDK, CDR2 SYGVNS. V shed 3 bases, J shed 5 bases, and the junction held 17 bases outside the gene matches. This CDR3 spans 18 amino acids. The CDR3 nucleotides read TGTGCCAGCAGTGAGTTTGGCGGCGGGGGGAGAGGCGCGGAGACCCAGTACTTC. It encodes CASSEFGGGGRGAETQYF.

The genes are TRBV9 and TRBJ2-2, with D perhaps assigned TRBD1 or TRBD2 (5 bases each). The germline CDR1 and CDR2 sequences are SGDLS and YYNGEE. Deletions cut 0 bases from V and 4 bases from J, with 22 bases between. The CDR3 has 19 amino acids. This chain's CDR3 is CASSVDGRGRTGPTGELFF. In nucleotides, the CDR3 is TGTGCCAGCAGCGTAGACGGTCGGGGACGAACGGGACCCACCGGGGAGCTGTTTTTT.

The rearrangement uses TRBV4-1 and TRBJ2-7, with 9 bases aligning to TRBD2. The J call is doubtful: the DNA matches TRBJ2-1 better. CDR1 and CDR2 (germline): MGHRA, YSYEKL. This CDR3 has 19 amino acids. CDR3 nucleotide sequence: TGCGCCAGCAGCCAAGATCATGCAACCGGGACTAGCCCGTCAGATGAGCAGTTCTTC. The encoded protein is CASSQDHATGTSPSDEQFF.

The gene calls are TRBV2 and TRBJ2-1; D assignment may be TRBD1 or TRBD2 (5 bases each). CDR1 is SNHLY and CDR2 is FYNNEI in the germline V gene. The V end lost 11 bases, the J end lost 6 bases, and 29 bases lay between the germline ends. This CDR3 contains 17 residues. The CDR3 loop reads CAGTGEPVGTSVNEQFF. CDR3 DNA sequence: TGTGCCGGAACCGGGGAGCCCGTCGGGACGTCGGTCAATGAGCAGTTCTTC.

J is TRBJ2-7 and V is TRBV21-1. TRBV21-1 is reported as a pseudogene. The length of the CDR3 is 15 residues. In DNA, the CDR3 is TGTGCCAGCAGCCCTAGGCAGGCCTTCACCTACGAGCAGTACTTC. It translates to CASSPRQAFTYEQYF.

The chain couples TRBV7-9 to TRBJ2-3; D is possibly TRBD1 (6 bases). Between the trimmed V and J ends, which lost 7 bases and 2 bases, there was a span of 13 bases. The CDR3 is made up of 14 amino acids. The germline gives CDR1 SEHNR, CDR2 FQNEAQ (reference sequence). CDR3 sequence: CASILQGSTDTQYF. CDR3 in DNA: TGTGCCAGCATCCTACAGGGATCCACAGATACGCAGTATTTT.

The chain employs TRBV29-1 and TRBJ1-2; no reliable D call. There are 13 residues in the CDR3. V was pared by 3 bases and J by 5 bases, with 13 bases between. Germline CDR1 SQVTM, CDR2 ANQGSEA. The CDR3, as DNA: TGCAGCGTTGAGGTAACAGACGCGTATGGCTACACCTTC. Protein sequence: CSVEVTDAYGYTF.

The chain couples TRBV7-6 to TRBJ2-1; D not resolved. The CDR3 totals 12 residues. Trimming took 3 bases from V and 8 from J, leaving 8 bases between them. Germline V CDR1 and CDR2: SGHVS, FNYEAQ. The DNA for the CDR3 is TGTGCCAGCAGCTTGGGCCACGATGAGCAGTTCTTC. Translation: CASSLGHDEQFF.

The chain recombines TRBV6-5 with TRBJ2-1; unclear D gene. V was pared by 3 bases and J by 6 bases, with 9 bases between. Germline assignment: CDR1 MNHEY and CDR2 SVGAGI. The CDR3 runs to 13 residues. For the CDR3, the DNA is TGTGCCAGCAGTTATCAGGTCGGCAATGAGCAGTTCTTC. It codes for CASSYQVGNEQFF.